This is a list of T cell receptor beta chains from one sample in a study of OX40 agonist ivuxolimab in advanced cancers. TCRdb's copy holds only in-frame clones and misses some; the assay was immunoSEQ multiplex PCR. This repertoire shows around 71,000 clones, around four fifths found once; its top ten account for about 5.4%. The sequences come from CD4+ or CD8+ T cells sorted from blood, collected in a trial of the OX40 agonist ivuxolimab. Source of these receptors: an adult with an advanced solid tumor such as melanoma, head and neck, liver or kidney cancer. CDR3s include the opening cysteine and the closing phenylalanine or tryptophan. The order of the fields is D gene, V gene, J gene, clone size, CDR3 protein, CDR3 DNA. A D gene is named only where the DNA matches it firmly. Where a row states a size, it is once, few, many or the class of an expanded clone; other rows omit it.

.,TRBV19,TRBJ1-5,few,CASSVGKRGNQPQHF,TGTGCCAGTAGTGTCGGGAAGAGGGGCAATCAGCCCCAGCATTTT
.,TRBV9,TRBJ2-3,.,CASSVGGASTDTQYF,TGTGCCAGCAGCGTAGGCGGGGCTAGCACAGATACGCAGTATTTT
.,TRBV27,TRBJ1-1,.,CASVSRAYMNTEAFF,TGTGCCAGCGTCTCGAGAGCGTACATGAACACTGAAGCTTTCTTT
TRBD1,TRBV11-2,TRBJ1-1,.,CASSTQTGVAEAFF,TGTGCCAGCAGCACACAAACAGGGGTCGCTGAAGCTTTCTTT
.,TRBV19,TRBJ1-1,.,CASSHLGNPPTEAFF,TGTGCCAGTAGCCACCTAGGGAACCCTCCGACTGAAGCTTTCTTT
.,TRBV5-4,TRBJ2-7,once,CASTQGRGGSYEQYF,TGTGCCAGCACCCAGGGGCGTGGAGGGTCCTACGAGCAGTACTTC
.,TRBV9,TRBJ1-1,.,CASSVWEGRTLNF,TGTGCCAGCAGCGTGTGGGAAGGCCGAACGCTGAATTTT
.,TRBV6-1,TRBJ1-3,.,CASSEAGVGNTIYF,TGTGCCAGCAGTGAAGCAGGGGTTGGAAACACCATATATTTT
TRBD2,TRBV27,TRBJ2-7,.,CASSQTSGTYEQYF,TGTGCCAGCAGCCAGACTAGCGGAACCTACGAGCAGTACTTC
.,TRBV18,TRBJ1-1,.,CASFGDRVDTEAFF,TGTGCCAGTTTCGGAGATAGGGTGGACACTGAAGCTTTCTTT
TRBD1,TRBV7-2,TRBJ1-4,.,CASNQGVRGRGEKLFF,TGTGCCAGCAACCAGGGGGTCAGGGGTCGAGGAGAAAAACTGTTTTTT
.,TRBV27,TRBJ2-3,.,CASSFRQADTQYF,TGTGCCAGCAGTTTCCGACAGGCAGATACGCAGTATTTT
.,TRBV19,TRBJ1-1,few,CASTSGYWDTEAFF,TGTGCCAGTACCTCGGGGTATTGGGACACTGAAGCTTTCTTT
.,TRBV11-3,TRBJ2-1,few,CASSLVVRDEQFF,TGTGCCAGCAGCTTAGTTGTCAGGGATGAGCAGTTCTTC
.,TRBV7-8,TRBJ2-3,.,CASSLALRGRGTQYF,TGTGCCAGCAGCTTAGCGCTGAGGGGACGAGGTACGCAGTATTTT
TRBD1,TRBV7-6,TRBJ2-7,.,CASSSGQGSHEQYF,TGTGCCAGCAGCTCGGGACAGGGGTCCCACGAGCAGTACTTC
TRBD1,TRBV29-1,TRBJ1-1,.,CSGVTGQSTEAFF,TGCAGCGGGGTGACAGGGCAAAGCACTGAAGCTTTCTTT
TRBD2,TRBV12-5,TRBJ2-2,.,CASGRLAGRYTGELFF,TGTGCTAGTGGTCGTCTAGCGGGGAGGTACACCGGGGAGCTGTTTTTT
.,TRBV28,TRBJ1-3,few,CASSSPGGPSGNTIYF,TGTGCCAGCAGTTCGCCTGGGGGCCCCTCTGGAAACACCATATATTTT
TRBD1,TRBV28,TRBJ1-2,.,CASSLEWAGGRVGYTF,TGTGCCAGCAGTTTAGAATGGGCAGGGGGTAGGGTTGGCTACACCTTC
.,TRBV29-1,TRBJ1-2,once,CSVTRTGNYGYTF,TGCAGCGTTACTCGGACGGGGAACTATGGCTACACCTTC
TRBD1,TRBV2,TRBJ2-1,.,CAIPRTRTGSYNEQFF,TGTGCCATACCCCGAACTCGGACAGGATCCTACAATGAGCAGTTCTTC
.,TRBV7-2,TRBJ2-2,.,CASSDRVEKLTGELFF,TGTGCCAGCAGCGACCGGGTTGAGAAGCTCACCGGGGAGCTGTTTTTT
.,TRBV7-2,TRBJ2-7,.,CASSYGLQYEQYF,TGTGCCAGCAGTTACGGACTACAATACGAGCAGTACTTC
TRBD2,TRBV7-9,TRBJ2-1,.,CASSLAGGASPPEQFF,TGTGCCAGCAGCTTAGCCGGGGGGGCCAGCCCCCCTGAGCAGTTCTTC
.,TRBV6-5,TRBJ1-5,.,CASSSKVGGGQPQHF,TGTGCCAGCAGTTCCAAGGTGGGGGGCGGGCAGCCCCAGCATTTT
.,TRBV4-2,TRBJ1-5,.,CASSQGSWDQPQHF,TGTGCCAGCAGCCAAGGGAGTTGGGATCAGCCCCAGCATTTT
.,TRBV14,TRBJ2-4,.,CASSQEEAKNIQYF,TGTGCCAGCAGCCAAGAAGAGGCCAAAAACATTCAGTACTTC
.,TRBV27,TRBJ1-6,.,CASRPPYGGNSPLHF,TGTGCCAGCAGGCCCCCCTATGGGGGGAATTCACCCCTCCACTTT
.,TRBV4-3,TRBJ2-3,.,CASSQERGPTDTQYF,TGCGCCAGCAGCCAAGAACGGGGCCCCACAGATACGCAGTATTTT
.,TRBV5-6,TRBJ2-7,once,CASSLKGHYEQYF,TGTGCCAGCAGCCTCAAGGGCCATTACGAGCAGTACTTC
.,TRBV6-5,TRBJ2-1,.,CASSYSEGQFSQFF,TGTGCCAGCAGTTATAGCGAGGGACAATTTTCGCAGTTCTTC
.,TRBV4-2,TRBJ2-1,.,CASSQAIASNEQFF,TGTGCCAGCAGCCAAGCAATAGCCAGTAATGAGCAGTTCTTC
TRBD1,TRBV9,TRBJ2-7,few,CASSSGTGNEQYF,TGTGCCAGCAGCTCCGGGACAGGGAACGAGCAGTACTTC
.,TRBV6-5,TRBJ1-1,.,CASSYFSPAQGAFF,TGTGCCAGCAGTTATTTTAGCCCGGCTCAGGGAGCTTTCTTT
TRBD1,TRBV11-2,TRBJ1-5,once,CASSARDRNQPQHF,TGTGCCAGCAGCGCGCGGGACAGAAATCAGCCCCAGCATTTT
.,TRBV5-8,TRBJ1-1,few,CASSLWREGTEAFF,TGTGCCAGCAGCTTGTGGAGGGAGGGAACTGAAGCTTTCTTT
TRBD2,TRBV7-3,TRBJ2-2,.,CASSSTSGRVTGELFF,TGTGCCAGCAGCTCCACTAGCGGGAGGGTCACCGGGGAGCTGTTTTTT
.,TRBV9,TRBJ2-7,.,CASSVGAGSSYEQYF,TGTGCCAGCAGCGTAGGGGCAGGGTCGTCCTACGAGCAGTACTTC
.,TRBV25-1,TRBJ2-1,once,CASSEYGLLEQFF,TGTGCCAGCAGTGAATATGGCCTTTTGGAGCAGTTCTTC
.,TRBV9,TRBJ2-4,.,CASSAPDRYHGNIQYF,TGTGCCAGCAGCGCCCCGGACCGGTATCATGGAAACATTCAGTACTTC
.,TRBV5-1,TRBJ2-5,.,CASSFAESETQYF,TGCGCCAGCAGCTTTGCGGAATCGGAGACCCAGTACTTC